Each of the 30 T cell receptor beta chains below was sequenced from the same sample in a study of T cells after posttransplantation cyclophosphamide. Profiling relied on immunoSEQ multiplex PCR, and the TCRdb table lists in-frame clones only, not all of them. This sample has 6,700 or so clones, with approximately 84% found just once. Busulfan-fludarabine conditioning, marrow transplant, and cyclophosphamide on days +3 and +4 were administered. The specimen comprised CD8+ T cells sorted from PBMCs, sampled roughly 1,400 days after allogeneic stem cell transplant with posttransplant cyclophosphamide. The receptors shown here come from a female patient aged 50-60 years who received an allogeneic stem cell transplant from a related donor, was CMV-positive, and had no GVHD. Some T cells could come from the graft donor.

The rearrangement links TRBV27 to TRBJ1-1; 7 nucleotides agree with TRBD1. The CDR3 consists of 14 residues. In germline, CDR1 is MNHEY, CDR2 SMNVEV (reference sequence). The junction had 2 bases not matched to a gene; V was cut back by 3 bases and J by 1 base. CDR3 in DNA: TGTGCCAGCAGTTTTCACAGGGGGAACACTGAAGCTTTCTTT. The encoded protein is CASSFHRGNTEAFF.

The chain combines TRBV18 with TRBJ2-1, with D maybe TRBD1 (6 bases). The V end lost 1 base, the J end lost 2 bases, and 12 bases lay between the germline ends. Germline CDR1 reads KGHSH; CDR2 reads LQKENI. CDR3 length: 16 amino acids. The CDR3 region is CASSPRTDLTYNEQFF. The CDR3 coding sequence is TGTGCCAGCTCACCACGGACAGACCTCACCTACAATGAGCAGTTCTTC.

This chain uses TRBV7-9 with TRBJ2-5, with a possible D match to TRBD1 (5 bases). The length of the CDR3 is 18 residues. V lost 4 bases, J lost 5 bases, and 26 bases lay in between. Germline CDR1 and CDR2: SEHNR and FQNEAQ (reference sequence). DNA for the CDR3: TGTGCCAGCAGCTCGTCCGGTGAGGACACCGATACCTGGGAGACCCAGTACTTC. Encoded protein: CASSSSGEDTDTWETQYF.

A single count supports this clone. CDR3 nucleotide sequence: TGTGCCAGCAGCTTAGAGGCAGGGTGGGAGACCCAGTACTTC. Its protein is CASSLEAGWETQYF. The V and J genes are TRBV11-2 and TRBJ2-5; possibly TRBD1 for D (5 bases). The CDR3 has 14 amino acids. CDR1 is SGHAT, CDR2 FQNNGV, per germline. V dropped 0 bases and J dropped 5 bases, with 10 bases sitting between them.

The chain employs TRBV29-1 and TRBJ1-2, with D unclear. Trimming shortened V by 5 bases and J by 0 bases, and 16 bases separated the two germline ends. Per germline, CDR1 SQVTM and CDR2 ANQGSEA. This CDR3 is built from 15 residues. CDR3 protein: CSVQLFRVPNYGYTF. CDR3 DNA sequence: TGCAGCGTTCAGCTATTCCGGGTCCCTAACTATGGCTACACCTTC.

The chain is built from TRBV15 and TRBJ2-2; 8 bases map to TRBD1. The germline V gene has CDR1 LNHNV and CDR2 YYDKDF (reference sequence). J was trimmed by 3 bases and V by 5 bases; bases with no gene match: 17. The CDR3 length is 19 residues. The chain's CDR3 is CATSSVLGRGRRYTGELFF. CDR3 DNA: TGTGCCACCAGCTCCGTCCTGGGCAGGGGGCGCCGGTACACCGGGGAGCTGTTTTTT.

The rearrangement links TRBV23-1 to TRBJ2-1, with 9 bases lining up with TRBD2. TRBV23-1 is sorted into the ORF group, with uncertain function. The CDR3 has 20 amino acids. J lost 1 base, V lost 3 bases, and 16 bases had no gene match. The CDR3 bases are TGCGCCAGCAGTCACCGGGAAGTAGCGGGAGAGCCACATTCCTACAATGAGCAGTTCTTC. Protein sequence: CASSHREVAGEPHSYNEQFF.

This clone was counted a single time. The V gene is TRBV28, the J gene TRBJ1-4, with D perhaps matching TRBD1 (6 bases). Looked up from germline, CDR1 is MDHEN and CDR2 is SYDVKM. V lost 5 bases to trimming and J lost 5 bases, with 24 bases between them. This CDR3 has 18 residues. This CDR3 reads CASSPLQGPKVENEKLFF. The CDR3 DNA sequence: TGTGCCAGCAGTCCTCTACAGGGACCCAAAGTCGAGAATGAAAAACTGTTTTTT.

This clone was recorded only once. The chain links TRBV9 to TRBJ2-1; TRBD2 matches at 8 bases. The CDR3 contains 16 residues. Germline values: CDR1 SGDLS, CDR2 YYNGEE. J gave up 5 bases and V 4 bases, and 11 bases lay outside the gene matches. This CDR3 is CASSIWPGGENNEQFF. CDR3 coding DNA: TGTGCCAGCAGCATTTGGCCCGGGGGGGAGAACAATGAGCAGTTCTTC.

The CDR3 protein is CASSFLVRGTSGNYEQYF. CDR3 in DNA: TGTGCCAGCAGTTTCCTCGTCCGGGGGACTAGCGGGAACTACGAGCAGTACTTC. The rearrangement links TRBV27 to TRBJ2-7; TRBD2 aligns across 13 bases. CDR1 is MNHEY, CDR2 SMNVEV, per germline (reference sequence). With V trimmed by 3 bases and J by 3 bases, 11 bases remained unmatched. This CDR3 is 18 amino acids long.

This rearrangement joins TRBV27 to TRBJ2-7; maybe TRBD2 (5 bases). V lost 2 bases to trimming and J lost 5 bases, with 19 bases between them. The CDR3 loop spans 16 amino acids. Germline CDR1 is MNHEY and CDR2 is SMNVEV (reference sequence). The CDR3 nucleotides read TGTGCCAGCAGTTTACACGGTCTAGCCCGTTCCCACGAGCAGTACTTC. Translated, it gives CASSLHGLARSHEQYF.

The chain recombines TRBV14 with TRBJ1-4; 10 bases agree with TRBD1. Per germline, CDR1 SGHDN and CDR2 FVKESK. The CDR3 is 15 residues long. Trimming cost V 1 base and J 8 bases; bases outside gene matches: 4. The CDR3 nucleotides read TGTGCCAGCAGCCAAGTTGACAGGGGGCGGGAAAAACTGTTTTTT. It encodes CASSQVDRGREKLFF.

The CDR3 sequence is CASSMTVSSYEQYF. The CDR3 nucleotides are TGTGCCAGTAGTATGACAGTTAGCTCCTACGAGCAGTACTTC. This chain links TRBV19 with TRBJ2-5, with D maybe TRBD1 (5 bases). The assigned J gene may be wrong: the sequence end matches TRBJ2-7 better. CDR1 and CDR2 from the germline V gene are LNHDA and SQIVND (reference sequence). The CDR3 is 14 amino acids.

CDR3 residues: CASSPDRGYGYTF. CDR3 nucleotides: TGTGCCAGCAGCCCGGACAGGGGGTATGGCTACACCTTC. The rearrangement joins TRBV5-6 to TRBJ1-2, with 10 bases that match TRBD1. The CDR3 totals 13 residues. The trim removed 4 bases at V and 5 bases at J, leaving 2 bases unmatched. The germline V gene encodes CDR1 SGHDT and CDR2 YYEEEE.

The chain recombines TRBV7-9 with TRBJ2-7, with TRBD2 identical over 7 bases. This CDR3 is 15 amino acids long. Germline V lookup: CDR1 SEHNR, CDR2 FQNEAQ (reference sequence). After removal of 6 bases from V and 3 bases from J, the junction contained 11 bases not matched to a gene. CDR3 region: CASSPPLGGSYEQYF. The CDR3 nucleotides are TGTGCCAGCAGTCCCCCCCTCGGCGGGAGCTACGAGCAGTACTTC.

The chain links TRBV27 to TRBJ1-5; a possible D gene is TRBD1 (6 bases). CDR3 size: 15 residues. Looked up from germline, CDR1 is MNHEY and CDR2 is SMNVEV (reference sequence). Between the trimmed V and J ends, which lost 2 bases and 2 bases, there was a span of 10 bases. The CDR3 loop reads CASSLRGAGNQPQHF. CDR3 in DNA: TGTGCCAGCAGTTTACGGGGGGCGGGCAATCAGCCCCAGCATTTT.

This clone was seen once. The J gene is TRBJ1-2, the V gene TRBV7-2; no clear D. The CDR3 spans 16 residues. Per the germline V gene, CDR1 is SGHTA and CDR2 is FQGNSA. V shed 5 bases and J shed 7 bases, with 23 bases lying between them. CDR3 residues: CASSPGKTGWPAGYTF. CDR3 DNA sequence: TGTGCCAGCAGCCCCGGAAAAACCGGGTGGCCCGCTGGCTACACCTTC.

V and J are TRBV18 and TRBJ2-7, with D possibly TRBD2 on 6 matching bases. The germline V gene has CDR1 KGHSH and CDR2 LQKENI. This CDR3 spans 17 amino acids. With 8 bases removed from V and 2 bases from J, the gap between germline ends came to 25 bases. CDR3 loop: CASQSGQATEPPYEQYF. The DNA of the CDR3 is TGTGCCAGCCAGAGCGGGCAGGCCACGGAACCCCCCTACGAGCAGTACTTC.

Regarding this clone: This sample includes further DNA sequences coding for the same CDR3. V gene TRBV27 combines with J gene TRBJ2-7, with 8 bases matching TRBD2. The germline V gene encodes CDR1 MNHEY and CDR2 SMNVEV (reference sequence). This CDR3 has 17 residues. The ends lost 2 bases at V and 4 bases at J; junction bases unmatched: 13. CDR3 loop: CASSLGGGSGTVYEQYF. The DNA for the CDR3 is TGTGCCAGCAGTTTAGGGGGTGGTAGCGGGACTGTATACGAGCAGTACTTC.

The CDR3 reads CASSSGDLQHF. CDR3 coding DNA: TGTGCCAGCAGTTCAGGGGACCTCCAGCATTTT. The chain links TRBV7-9 to TRBJ1-5, with D perhaps TRBD1 (6 bases). Trimming left V 6 bases short and J 12 bases short, with 12 bases between. The CDR3 is made up of 11 amino acids. CDR1 is SEHNR and CDR2 is FQNEAQ in the germline V gene (reference sequence).

This clone is large (0.1 to 1%) within its sample. J is TRBJ2-7 and V is TRBV28; 8 bases are a match to TRBD2. CDR3 length: 14 amino acids. Trimming removed 6 bases from V and 4 bases from J; junction bases left unmatched: 8. CDR1 MDHEN and CDR2 SYDVKM come from the germline V gene. CDR3 in amino acids: CASRSAGVGYEQYF. The DNA for the CDR3 is TGTGCCAGCAGGTCAGCGGGAGTGGGGTACGAGCAGTACTTC.

This clone appeared a single time. The gene calls are TRBV2 and TRBJ1-1; D is possibly TRBD1 (6 bases). Trimming stripped 3 bases from V and 6 bases from J, with 8 bases between. Per the germline V gene, CDR1 is SNHLY and CDR2 is FYNNEI. This CDR3 region has 12 residues. The CDR3: CASSEHRAEAFF. The CDR3 nucleotides are TGTGCCAGCAGTGAGCACAGGGCTGAAGCTTTCTTT.

The genes are TRBV28 and TRBJ1-3, with 8 positions matching TRBD1. Germline CDR1 is MDHEN and CDR2 is SYDVKM. V was clipped by 6 bases and J by 2 bases; unmatched bases: 3. The CDR3 contains 14 residues. CDR3 nucleotide sequence: TGTGCCAGCAGCCCGACAGGGGCTGGAAACACCATATATTTT. Protein: CASSPTGAGNTIYF.

The V gene is TRBV5-5, the J gene TRBJ2-5, with 8 bases matching TRBD1. Trimming at V came to 1 base and at J to 4 bases, leaving 6 bases not matched to a gene. The V gene's germline CDR1 is SGHKS and CDR2 YYEKEE (reference sequence). The CDR3 contains 15 residues. The CDR3 nucleotides read TGTGCCAGCAGCTTGAGGGCAGGGGGCGGAGAGACCCAGTACTTC. Protein sequence: CASSLRAGGGETQYF. The full variable domain, in which reference TRBV5-5 and TRBJ2-5 provide the parts outside the CDR3, is DAGVTQSPTHLIKTRGQQVTLRCSPISGHKSVSWYQQVLGQGPQFIFQYYEKEERGRGNFPDRFSARQFPNYSSELNVNALLLGDSALYLCASSLRAGGGETQYFGPGTRLLVL.

V gene TRBV19 combines with J gene TRBJ2-3; D gene ambiguous. V gave up 0 bases and J gave up 7 bases, with 5 bases separating them. The CDR3 has 12 amino acids. The V gene's germline CDR1 is LNHDA and CDR2 SQIVND (reference sequence). The CDR3, as DNA: TGTGCCAGTAGTATAGAGCGGTATACGCAGTATTTT. Translated: CASSIERYTQYF.

V and J are TRBV10-3 and TRBJ2-5; D remains ambiguous. The CDR3 length is 16 residues. The V end was cut by 3 bases, the J end by 1 base, with 15 bases between. Per germline, CDR1 ENHRY and CDR2 SYGVKD. The CDR3 region has the DNA TGTGCCATCAGTGACGCGGCCCGGCCGAGCCAAGAGACCCAGTACTTC. Its translation: CAISDAARPSQETQYF.

V and J are TRBV7-9 and TRBJ2-3; D gene uncertain. Germline V gene lookup returns CDR1 SEHNR and CDR2 FQNEAQ (reference sequence). The CDR3 has 14 residues. The V end was cut by 4 bases, the J end by 8 bases, with 16 bases between. Here the CDR3 reads CASSYPALSSTQYF. CDR3 nucleotides: TGTGCCAGCAGCTATCCGGCCCTTTCTAGTACGCAGTATTTT.

The chain combines TRBV5-8 with TRBJ1-6, with 8 nucleotides matching TRBD1. The CDR3 is 15 amino acids. Germline values: CDR1 SGHTS, CDR2 YDEGEE. The junction had 6 bases not matched to a gene; V was cut back by 3 bases and J by 7 bases. As DNA, the CDR3 is TGTGCCAGCAGCTCGTCCGACAGGGGAAATTCACCCCTCCACTTT. Its translation: CASSSSDRGNSPLHF.

As concerns this clone: Relative to the germline gene, one junction end is altered; a read error may explain this. The rearrangement uses TRBV4-2 and TRBJ2-7; possible D gene TRBD2, 6 bases. In germline, CDR1 is LGHNA, CDR2 YNFKEQ. There are 18 residues in the CDR3. CDR3 amino acids: CASSKDSPLATTYYEQYF. In DNA form, the CDR3 reads TGTGCCAGCAGCAAAGATAGTCCCCTAGCGACTACCTACTACGAGCAGTACTTC.

This clone was recorded a few times. CDR3 sequence: CASSTPAGWEGEAFF. CDR3 coding DNA: TGTGCCAGTAGTACCCCCGCAGGGTGGGAAGGTGAAGCTTTCTTT. The gene calls are TRBV19 and TRBJ1-1; a possible D gene is TRBD1 (5 bases). The CDR3 spans 15 residues. Trimming stripped 4 bases from V and 7 bases from J, with 19 bases between. CDR1 and CDR2 (germline): LNHDA, SQIVND (reference sequence).